This T cell receptor beta chain emerged from a study of T cell clones after liver transplantation. In the study overall: At least one year of complete immunosuppression withdrawal without enzymes over twice normal defined tolerance.

The CDR3 is 16 residues long. Germline lookup yields CDR1 SGHDT and CDR2 YYEEEE. The V gene lost 4 bases and the J gene lost 3 bases, with 20 bases spanning the gap. Sequenced by immunoSEQ multiplex PCR; TCRdb stores in-frame clones only, minus some. Counted here are about 47,000 clones, approximately 87% occurring once; the ten biggest clones make up approximately 15%. The sequence was collected from a human patient who received a liver transplant. Some T cells may trace back to the graft donor. This rearrangement joins TRBV5-6 to TRBJ2-7; the D gene is possibly TRBD1 (6 bases). The material sequenced was CD8+ T cells from blood, taken 12 months after liver transplant. CDR3 amino acids: CASSPDTGLGYYEQYF. In DNA form, the CDR3 reads TGTGCCAGCAGCCCCGATACAGGGCTGGGGTACTACGAGCAGTACTTC.